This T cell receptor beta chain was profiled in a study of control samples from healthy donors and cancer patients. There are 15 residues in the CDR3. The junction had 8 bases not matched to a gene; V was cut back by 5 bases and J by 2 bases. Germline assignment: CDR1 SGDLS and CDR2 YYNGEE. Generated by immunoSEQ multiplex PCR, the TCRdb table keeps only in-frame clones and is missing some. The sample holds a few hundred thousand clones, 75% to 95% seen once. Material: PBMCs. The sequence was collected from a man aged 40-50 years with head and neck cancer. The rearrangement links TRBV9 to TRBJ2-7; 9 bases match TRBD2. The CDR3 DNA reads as TGTGCCAGCAGTAAGGGAGCGGGGGGCCCCTACGAGCAGTACTTC. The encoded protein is CASSKGAGGPYEQYF.